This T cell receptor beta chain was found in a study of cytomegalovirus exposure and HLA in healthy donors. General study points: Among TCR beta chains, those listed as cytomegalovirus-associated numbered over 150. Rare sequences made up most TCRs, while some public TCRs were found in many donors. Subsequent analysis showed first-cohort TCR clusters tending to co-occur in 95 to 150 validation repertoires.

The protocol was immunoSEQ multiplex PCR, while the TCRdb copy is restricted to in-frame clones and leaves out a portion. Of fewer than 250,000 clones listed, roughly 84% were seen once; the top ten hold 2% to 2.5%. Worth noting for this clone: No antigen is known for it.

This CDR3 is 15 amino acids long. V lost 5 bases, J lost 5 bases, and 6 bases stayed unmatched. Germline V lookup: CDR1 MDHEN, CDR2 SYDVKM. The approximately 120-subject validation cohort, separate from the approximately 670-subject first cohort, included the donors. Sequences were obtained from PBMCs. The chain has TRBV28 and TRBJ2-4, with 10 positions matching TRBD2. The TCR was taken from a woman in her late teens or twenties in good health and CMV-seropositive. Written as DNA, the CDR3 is TGTGCCAGCAGTCCCTATAGCGGGGGGCAAAACATTCAGTACTTC. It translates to CASSPYSGGQNIQYF.